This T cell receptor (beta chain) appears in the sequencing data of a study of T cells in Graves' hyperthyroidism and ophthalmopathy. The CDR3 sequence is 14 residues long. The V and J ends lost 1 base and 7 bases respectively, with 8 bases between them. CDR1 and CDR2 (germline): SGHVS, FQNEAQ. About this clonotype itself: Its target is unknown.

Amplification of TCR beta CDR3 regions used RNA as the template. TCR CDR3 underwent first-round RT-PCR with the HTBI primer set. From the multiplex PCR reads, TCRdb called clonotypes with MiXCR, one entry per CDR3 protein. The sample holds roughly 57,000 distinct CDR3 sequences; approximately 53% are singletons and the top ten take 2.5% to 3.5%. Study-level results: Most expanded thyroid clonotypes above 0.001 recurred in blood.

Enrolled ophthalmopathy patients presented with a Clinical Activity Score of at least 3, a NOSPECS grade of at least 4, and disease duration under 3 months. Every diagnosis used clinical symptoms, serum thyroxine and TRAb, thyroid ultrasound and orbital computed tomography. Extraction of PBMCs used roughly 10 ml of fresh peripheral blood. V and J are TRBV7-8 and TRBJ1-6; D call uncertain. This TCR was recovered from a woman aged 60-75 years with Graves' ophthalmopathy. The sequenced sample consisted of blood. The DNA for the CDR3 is TGTGCCAGCAGCTTAGGTCAGAAGAATTCACCCCTCCACTTT. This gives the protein CASSLGQKNSPLHF.